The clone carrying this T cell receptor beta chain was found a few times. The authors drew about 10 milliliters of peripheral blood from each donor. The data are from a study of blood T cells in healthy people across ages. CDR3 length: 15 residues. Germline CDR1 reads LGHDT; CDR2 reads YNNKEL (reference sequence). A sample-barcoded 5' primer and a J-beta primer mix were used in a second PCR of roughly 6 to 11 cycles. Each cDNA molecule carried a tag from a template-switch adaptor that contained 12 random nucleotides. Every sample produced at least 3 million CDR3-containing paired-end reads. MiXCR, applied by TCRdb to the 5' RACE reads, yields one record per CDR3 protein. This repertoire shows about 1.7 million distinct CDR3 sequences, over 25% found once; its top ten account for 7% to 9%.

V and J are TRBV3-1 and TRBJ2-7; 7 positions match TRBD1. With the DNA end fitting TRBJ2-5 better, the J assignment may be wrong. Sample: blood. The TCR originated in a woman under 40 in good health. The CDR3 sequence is CASSIRQGGQETQYF. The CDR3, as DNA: TGTGCCAGCAGCATCCGACAGGGCGGGCAGGAGACCCAGTACTTC.